The 31 T cell receptor beta chains below were found in one sample sequenced in a study of identical twins. MiXCR, run by TCRdb on the 5' RACE reads, gives a single entry per CDR3 protein. This table has 500,000 to 600,000 distinct CDR3 sequences, roughly 21% appearing once. These data were also reused for a study on T cells expressing NK-cell markers.

Material: CD4+ T cells sorted from blood. The receptors come from a woman aged 18-29 years in good health.

This chain connects TRBV6-5 to TRBJ2-7; D unclear. The ends were cut back, 0 bases at V and 9 bases at J, with 12 bases in the middle. CDR3 length: 13 residues. CDR1 MNHEY and CDR2 SVGAGI come from the germline V gene. This CDR3 is CASSYSSGLGQYF. In DNA form, the CDR3 reads TGTGCCAGCAGTTACTCATCGGGTCTAGGGCAGTACTTC.

This clonotype was counted many times. This chain uses TRBV6-5 with TRBJ2-5; D not certain. CDR3 length: 12 amino acids. Germline CDR1 is MNHEY and CDR2 is SVGAGI. V lost 4 bases, J lost 9 bases, and 12 bases lay in between. The CDR3 here is CASSSGLMAQYF. The CDR3 DNA is TGTGCCAGCAGTTCCGGGCTCATGGCCCAGTACTTC.

This clonotype was detected only a few times. V is TRBV4-3 and J is TRBJ2-3; 7 bases agree with TRBD1. Germline V CDR1 and CDR2: LGHNA, YSLEER. CDR3 size: 14 residues. Unmatched junction bases numbered 3, after V lost 0 bases and J lost 6 bases. The CDR3 sequence: CASSQEGGADTQYF. The CDR3 DNA sequence: TGCGCCAGCAGCCAAGAAGGGGGCGCGGATACGCAGTATTTT.

V is TRBV25-1 and J is TRBJ2-3; D might be TRBD1 or TRBD2, each matching 5 bases. V dropped 4 bases and J dropped 3 bases, with 20 bases sitting between them. CDR3 size: 17 residues. Germline CDR1 is MGHDK and CDR2 is SYGVNS. The chain's CDR3 is CASSGTGTPVGTDTQYF. For the CDR3, the DNA is TGTGCCAGCAGTGGAACCGGGACCCCCGTTGGGACAGATACGCAGTATTTT.

This chain joins TRBV20-1 and TRBJ1-5, with D unresolved. The germline CDR1 and CDR2 sequences are DFQATT and SNEGSKA (reference sequence). This CDR3 contains 16 residues. Deletions cut 6 bases from V and 0 bases from J, with 18 bases between. CDR3 nucleotide sequence: TGCAGTGCCAAGAGTCCGACGCTCAATAGCAATCAGCCCCAGCATTTT. Protein: CSAKSPTLNSNQPQHF.

V usage is TRBV3-1 and J usage is TRBJ1-1; tentative D call: TRBD1 (5 bases). V lost 2 bases to trimming and J lost 3 bases, with 7 bases between them. Germline values: CDR1 LGHDT, CDR2 YNNKEL (reference sequence). This CDR3 contains 13 residues. As DNA, the CDR3 is TGTGCCAGCAGCCAACGGGGGGACACTGAAGCTTTCTTT. It encodes CASSQRGDTEAFF.

This clonotype showed up just a few times. The CDR3 is CASSSNSVNYGYTF. DNA for the CDR3: TGCGCCAGCAGCTCTAACAGCGTAAACTATGGCTACACCTTC. V gene TRBV5-1 combines with J gene TRBJ1-2; no reliable D call. V shed 3 bases and J shed 2 bases, with 11 bases lying between them. Germline values: CDR1 SGHRS, CDR2 YFSETQ. This CDR3 is 14 amino acids long.

This clonotype came up many times. The V gene is TRBV6-6, the J gene TRBJ2-7, with D perhaps matching TRBD1 (7 bases). CDR3 size: 13 residues. Germline CDR1 and CDR2: MNHNY and SVGAGI (reference sequence). The V and J ends lost 5 bases and 3 bases respectively, with 11 bases between them. The CDR3 nucleotides are TGTGCCAGCAGTCCGCGGGACAGCTACGAGCAGTACTTC. Translated: CASSPRDSYEQYF.

This clonotype was seen only a few times. The chain couples TRBV20-1 to TRBJ2-3, with 9 bases fitting TRBD2. This CDR3 spans 16 amino acids. Looked up from germline, CDR1 is DFQATT and CDR2 is SNEGSKA (reference sequence). The junction had 10 bases not matched to a gene; V was cut back by 6 bases and J by 0 bases. CDR3 amino acids: CSAATPTSGSTDTQYF. CDR3 DNA sequence: TGCAGTGCCGCAACCCCGACTAGCGGAAGCACAGATACGCAGTATTTT.

This clonotype has just a few counts. The chain employs TRBV6-5 and TRBJ2-1; tentatively, D is TRBD1 (5 bases). Trimming removed 4 bases from V and 10 bases from J, with 17 bases in between. CDR3 length equals 14 residues. The germline V gene encodes CDR1 MNHEY and CDR2 SVGAGI. This CDR3 is CASSSNPGLREQFF. The DNA for the CDR3 is TGTGCCAGCAGTTCCAATCCAGGGCTCCGAGAGCAGTTCTTC.

V usage is TRBV29-1 and J usage is TRBJ2-1; D may be TRBD2 (6 bases). Germline loops: CDR1 SQVTM, CDR2 ANQGSEA. This CDR3 is 14 amino acids long. Trimming left V 3 bases short and J 7 bases short, with 16 bases between. CDR3 in DNA: TGCAGCGTTGATGGTACTAGCTCAGGGAATGAGCAGTTCTTC. It codes for CSVDGTSSGNEQFF.

A few counts support this clonotype. The chain joins TRBV20-1 to TRBJ1-1; 11 bases fit TRBD1. This CDR3 contains 12 residues. V lost 4 bases and J lost 11; bases outside the gene matches: 6. CDR1 is DFQATT and CDR2 is SNEGSKA in the germline V gene (reference sequence). In DNA form, the CDR3 reads TGCAGTGCTACCGGACAGGGGGCTGGGGCTTTCTTT. This encodes CSATGQGAGAFF.

There are a few counts of this clonotype. CDR3 amino acids: CASSLTTGGGVQYF. CDR3 bases: TGTGCCAGCAGTTTAACGACAGGGGGCGGCGTTCAGTACTTC. The chain couples TRBV12-3 or TRBV12-4 to TRBJ2-7; 10 nucleotides agree with TRBD1. V gave up 2 bases and J gave up 10 bases; unmatched junction bases: 8. This CDR3 has 14 residues.

Concerning this clonotype itself: A read error is possible here, since a much larger clone lies one base away. The chain links TRBV20-1 to TRBJ1-2; 7 nucleotides align to TRBD1. The germline CDR1 and CDR2 sequences are DFQATT and SNEGSKA (reference sequence). This CDR3 is built from 14 residues. For the CDR3, the DNA is TGCAGTGCTAGAGGCAGGGGGTCAAACTATGGCTGCACCTTC. It is translated as CSARGRGSNYGCTF.

V is TRBV29-1 and J is TRBJ1-4; 9 bases are shared with TRBD1. CDR1 and CDR2 (germline): SQVTM, ANQGSEA. The trim removed 4 bases at V and 8 bases at J, leaving 11 bases unmatched. The CDR3 has 15 amino acids. DNA of the CDR3: TGCAGCGTTGCGCCGTTACAGGGGGCGAAGGAAAAACTGTTTTTT. Residues: CSVAPLQGAKEKLFF.

The chain couples TRBV18 to TRBJ2-7; a possible D gene is TRBD1 (5 bases). Trimming cost V 0 bases and J 2 bases, with 11 bases left between them. The CDR3 runs 15 residues. Germline V gives CDR1 KGHSH, CDR2 LQKENI. Written as DNA, the CDR3 is TGTGCCAGCTCACCACCTGACAGCGCAACCTACGAGCAGTACTTC. Translation gives CASSPPDSATYEQYF.

The chain recombines TRBV20-1 with TRBJ1-4, with D maybe TRBD1 (6 bases). The germline V gene encodes CDR1 DFQATT and CDR2 SNEGSKA (reference sequence). The CDR3 spans 11 residues. The V gene lost 7 bases and the J gene lost 7 bases, with 10 bases spanning the gap. Here the CDR3 reads CSVNRAEKLFF. Here the CDR3 DNA reads TGCAGTGTGAACAGGGCTGAAAAACTGTTTTTT.

V gene TRBV29-1 combines with J gene TRBJ1-6, with D possibly matching TRBD1 (6 bases). CDR1 is SQVTM and CDR2 is ANQGSEA in the germline V gene. V was cut by 5 bases and J by 6 bases, with 8 bases left in between. The CDR3 contains 12 residues. The CDR3 sequence is CSVQQGNSPLHF. The DNA of the CDR3 is TGCAGCGTTCAACAGGGTAATTCACCCCTCCACTTT.

This clonotype was observed a few times. This chain uses TRBV20-1 with TRBJ2-2, with D perhaps TRBD2 (5 bases). The CDR3 length is 13 residues. With 5 bases removed from V and 6 bases from J, the gap between germline ends came to 13 bases. Germline assignment: CDR1 DFQATT and CDR2 SNEGSKA (reference sequence). The CDR3 sequence: CSASRSRAGELFF. CDR3 DNA: TGCAGTGCTTCGAGATCGCGGGCCGGGGAGCTGTTTTTT.

This clonotype was counted a few times. The chain has TRBV4-1 and TRBJ1-1; D gene unclear. The germline V and J ends were trimmed by 0 bases and 9 bases, with 14 bases remaining between them. CDR1 is MGHRA, CDR2 YSYEKL, per germline. The CDR3 loop spans 14 amino acids. The CDR3, as DNA: TGCGCCAGCAGCCAAGAAGGAACTATCAGCCAAGCTTTCTTT. Translated, it gives CASSQEGTISQAFF.

The rearrangement uses TRBV7-2 and TRBJ2-1, with 7 bases matching TRBD2. Germline lookup yields CDR1 SGHTA and CDR2 FQGNSA. V shed 5 bases and J 9 bases; nucleotides not matched to a gene: 13. This CDR3 spans 15 amino acids. The DNA of the CDR3 is TGTGCCAGCAGCCCACGTGGGGCGGGAGCGGTTGAGCAGTTCTTC. Protein: CASSPRGAGAVEQFF.

The J gene is TRBJ1-2, the V gene TRBV5-1, with a possible D match to TRBD1 (5 bases). The V end lost 1 base, the J end lost 4 bases, and 11 bases lay between the germline ends. The CDR3 consists of 14 residues. CDR1 and CDR2 from the germline V gene are SGHRS and YFSETQ. Here the CDR3 reads CASSLNKGIYGYTF. DNA for the CDR3: TGCGCCAGCAGCTTGAATAAGGGGATCTATGGCTACACCTTC.

The chain employs TRBV20-1 and TRBJ2-3; 8 bases are a match to TRBD2. Germline trimming cut 3 bases from V and 0 bases from J; bases unmatched to any gene: 2. The CDR3 runs 14 residues. Per germline, CDR1 DFQATT and CDR2 SNEGSKA (reference sequence). CDR3 nucleotide sequence: TGCAGTGCTAGCGGGAGGGCGAGCACAGATACGCAGTATTTT. It encodes CSASGRASTDTQYF.

This clonotype was counted ten times or more. This chain uses TRBV7-2 with TRBJ2-4; D is perhaps TRBD1 (5 bases). The CDR3 has 15 residues. The V end was cut by 1 base, the J end by 0 bases, with 7 bases between. Germline V gives CDR1 SGHTA, CDR2 FQGNSA. DNA for the CDR3: TGTGCCAGCAGCTTAGGGGGCAGAGCCAAAAACATTCAGTACTTC. Translation gives CASSLGGRAKNIQYF. The whole variable domain, remainder taken from reference TRBV7-2 and TRBJ2-4, is GAGVSQSPSNKVTEKGKDVELRCDPISGHTALYWYRQSLGQGLEFLIYFQGNSAPDKSGLPSDRFSAERTGGSVSTLTIQRTQQEDSAVYLCASSLGGRAKNIQYFGAGTRLSVL.

This clonotype has a count of ten or more. The chain couples TRBV12-3 or TRBV12-4 to TRBJ1-1; no firm D call. V was shortened by 4 bases and J by 1 base, with 19 bases between the two germline ends. CDR3 length: 17 amino acids. CDR3 sequence (DNA): TGTGCCAGCAGTTCTCGGTCGGGAGCAGGACGGAACACTGAAGCTTTCTTT. Translated, it gives CASSSRSGAGRNTEAFF.

The sample holds a few counts of this clonotype. The chain combines TRBV5-6 with TRBJ2-3, with 8 bases identical to TRBD1. Germline trimming cut 0 bases from V and 4 bases from J; bases unmatched to any gene: 4. In germline, CDR1 is SGHDT, CDR2 YYEEEE. This CDR3 is 15 amino acids long. The CDR3 loop reads CASSLETGDADTQYF. The CDR3 coding sequence is TGTGCCAGCAGCTTGGAGACAGGGGATGCAGATACGCAGTATTTT. The entire variable domain, with the rest obtained from reference TRBV5-6 and TRBJ2-3, is as follows: DAGVTQSPTHLIKTRGQQVTLRCSPKSGHDTVSWYQQALGQGPQFIFQYYEEEERQRGNFPDRFSGHQFPNYSSELNVNALLLGDSALYLCASSLETGDADTQYFGPGTRLTVL.

This chain connects TRBV7-2 to TRBJ2-4, with unresolved D. Per germline, CDR1 SGHTA and CDR2 FQGNSA. CDR3 length: 13 amino acids. The germline V and J ends were trimmed by 5 bases and 9 bases, with 14 bases remaining between them. The CDR3 DNA reads TGTGCCAGCAGCCCCCGGACGGATGGCATTCAGTACTTC. It specifies CASSPRTDGIQYF.

This clonotype was detected ten times or more. The chain employs TRBV12-3 or TRBV12-4 and TRBJ2-1, with D possibly called TRBD1 or TRBD2 (6 bases each). The CDR3 runs 13 residues. V was trimmed by 5 bases and J by 7 bases, leaving 12 bases between them. CDR3 coding DNA: TGTGCCAGCAGTAGGGGGGATCGGAATGAGCAGTTCTTC. Translated: CASSRGDRNEQFF.

The rearrangement links TRBV5-1 to TRBJ2-1, with TRBD2 matching over 9 bases. The J segment lost 10 bases and the V segment lost 6 bases, leaving 11 bases of the junction unmatched. The germline V gene has CDR1 SGHRS and CDR2 YFSETQ. The CDR3 is made up of 14 amino acids. The CDR3 here is CASKASGARGEQFF. The CDR3 DNA follows: TGCGCCAGCAAGGCTAGCGGGGCCCGAGGAGAGCAGTTCTTC.

This clonotype was detected a few times. This rearrangement joins TRBV12-3 or TRBV12-4 to TRBJ1-1, with D hard to call. Trimming removed 4 bases at V and 5 bases at J, with 17 bases between. This CDR3 comprises 15 residues. The CDR3 is CASSSLPPVRTEAFF. Here the CDR3 DNA reads TGTGCCAGCAGTTCTCTTCCCCCCGTAAGGACTGAAGCTTTCTTT.

This clonotype has only one observation. Just one base apart from a much larger clone, this may be a read error. Lacking the conserved final phenylalanine or tryptophan, this CDR3 likely reflects a read error. The gene calls are TRBV5-1 and TRBJ2-1; no reliable D call. The V end lost 0 bases, the J end lost 5 bases, and 6 bases lay between the germline ends. The CDR3 runs to 13 residues. Germline V CDR1 and CDR2: SGHRS, YFSETQ. This CDR3 is CASSLGLHNEQFL. The DNA for the CDR3 is TGCGCCAGCAGCTTGGGACTTCACAATGAGCAGTTCCTC.